One and the same sample provided the 23 T cell receptor beta chains below, sequenced in a study of shared clonotypes between healthy human individuals. Clones were sequenced by immunoSEQ multiplex PCR, and TCRdb holds only the in-frame ones, with some missing. The top ten clones hold under 2% of a sample with around 2.1 million clones, about 92% of them seen once. CD45RO negativity and positive selection for CCR7 defined naive CD8 cells, a population that excluded terminally differentiated effector memory CD45RA+ cells. The sequencing sample was made of naive CD8+ T cells from PBMCs. Receptor source: a young man in good health. Some clones in this sample may be carry-over from other donors' samples.

This chain uses TRBV5-1 with TRBJ2-2; maybe TRBD1 (6 bases). The CDR3 is made up of 15 amino acids. V was trimmed by 2 bases and J by 2 bases, leaving 10 bases between them. Per the germline V gene, CDR1 is SGHRS and CDR2 is YFSETQ. The CDR3 spells CASSLYRDNTGELFF. CDR3 DNA sequence: TGCGCCAGCAGCTTATACAGGGACAACACCGGGGAGCTGTTTTTT.

As DNA, the CDR3 is TGTGCCAGCAGCCGCCCATTAGAGACGGGGAACTCCTACGAGCAGTACTTC. The encoded protein is CASSRPLETGNSYEQYF. The chain carries TRBV7-2 and TRBJ2-7; a weak D match, TRBD2 (5 bases). CDR1 and CDR2 (germline): SGHTA, FQGNSA. Trimming stripped 5 bases from V and 0 bases from J, with 20 bases between. This CDR3 is 17 amino acids long.

This chain joins TRBV5-1 and TRBJ1-2; TRBD1 aligns across 9 bases. The CDR3 covers 16 residues. V trimming: 5 bases; J trimming: 8 bases; junction bases outside the gene matches: 16. Germline CDR1 reads SGHRS; CDR2 reads YFSETQ. CDR3 in DNA: TGCGCCAGCAGTTTACGAACCGGGACAGGGCAGTTGGGCTACACCTTC. The encoded protein is CASSLRTGTGQLGYTF.

J is TRBJ1-2 and V is TRBV7-9; D gene uncertain. The CDR3 spans 14 residues. V was pared by 3 bases and J by 2 bases, with 10 bases between. Looked up from germline, CDR1 is SEHNR and CDR2 is FQNEAQ (reference sequence). In DNA, the CDR3 is TGTGCCAGCAGCTTTGTTGAGTCCAACTATGGCTACACCTTC. It specifies CASSFVESNYGYTF. Filled out from reference TRBV7-9 and TRBJ1-2, the complete variable domain reads DTGVSQNPRHKITKRGQNVTFRCDPISEHNRLYWYRQTLGQGPEFLTYFQNEAQLEKSRLLSDRFSAERPKGSFSTLEIQRTEQGDSAMYLCASSFVESNYGYTFGSGTRLTVV.

The J gene is TRBJ2-7, the V gene TRBV28; D not certain. Per germline, CDR1 MDHEN and CDR2 SYDVKM. V lost 3 bases and J 6 bases, leaving 12 bases between the germline ends. The CDR3 extends over 13 amino acids. CDR3 nucleotide sequence: TGTGCCAGCAGTTTCTCCCAGTACTCCGAGCAGTACTTC. Translating it yields CASSFSQYSEQYF. Combining the CDR3 with reference TRBV28 and TRBJ2-7 gives the whole variable domain DVKVTQSSRYLVKRTGEKVFLECVQDMDHENMFWYRQDPGLGLRLIYFSYDVKMKEKGDIPEGYSVSREKKERFSLILESASTNQTSMYLCASSFSQYSEQYFGPGTRLTVT.

The chain combines TRBV19 with TRBJ2-1, with D perhaps TRBD2 (6 bases). Germline CDR1 and CDR2: LNHDA and SQIVND (reference sequence). Deletions cut 1 base from V and 5 bases from J, with 12 bases between. This CDR3 contains 15 residues. CDR3 protein: CASSIAERVHNEQFF. DNA of the CDR3: TGTGCCAGTAGTATAGCGGAGCGGGTTCACAATGAGCAGTTCTTC.

The rearrangement links TRBV28 to TRBJ1-2; 12 nucleotides line up with TRBD1. Germline V gene lookup returns CDR1 MDHEN and CDR2 SYDVKM. With V trimmed by 7 bases and J by 6 bases, 15 bases remained unmatched. This CDR3 spans 17 amino acids. This chain's CDR3 is CASTLFPGTGGADGYTF. In nucleotides, the CDR3 is TGTGCCAGCACCCTCTTTCCCGGGACAGGGGGCGCGGATGGCTACACCTTC.

The chain carries TRBV4-3 and TRBJ2-3; 7 bases align to TRBD1. Trimming at V came to 0 bases and at J to 2 bases, leaving 2 bases not matched to a gene. Germline V gene data show CDR1 as LGHNA and CDR2 as YSLEER. The CDR3 is made up of 15 amino acids. DNA of the CDR3: TGCGCCAGCAGCCAAGAAGGGACAGTCACAGATACGCAGTATTTT. Protein: CASSQEGTVTDTQYF.

As to this clone: This same CDR3 is encoded by further DNA sequences in the sample. The chain couples TRBV28 to TRBJ2-2; D remains ambiguous. The germline gives CDR1 MDHEN, CDR2 SYDVKM. This CDR3 spans 14 amino acids. V was trimmed by 2 bases and J by 1 base, leaving 5 bases between them. Written as DNA, the CDR3 is TGTGCCAGCAGTTTAGGCCAGAACACCGGGGAGCTGTTTTTT. Amino acid sequence: CASSLGQNTGELFF.

The chain has TRBV10-3 and TRBJ1-5; D might be TRBD1 (6 bases). With 4 bases removed from V and 5 bases from J, the gap between germline ends came to 15 bases. Per the germline V gene, CDR1 is ENHRY and CDR2 is SYGVKD. CDR3 length: 15 amino acids. The chain's CDR3 is CAISAVGKGDQPQHF. The DNA of the CDR3 is TGTGCCATCAGTGCGGTAGGGAAGGGGGATCAGCCCCAGCATTTT.

The chain has TRBV7-9 and TRBJ1-4; D is unresolved. The CDR3 spans 13 residues. V dropped 4 bases and J dropped 8 bases, with 11 bases sitting between them. Germline CDR1 reads SEHNR; CDR2 reads FQNEAQ (reference sequence). The chain's CDR3 is CASSSRVWEKLFF. In nucleotides, the CDR3 is TGTGCCAGCAGCTCGCGAGTTTGGGAAAAACTGTTTTTT. Supplemented by reference TRBV7-9 and TRBJ1-4, the full variable domain reads DTGVSQNPRHKITKRGQNVTFRCDPISEHNRLYWYRQTLGQGPEFLTYFQNEAQLEKSRLLSDRFSAERPKGSFSTLEIQRTEQGDSAMYLCASSSRVWEKLFFGSGTQLSVL.

The chain has TRBV10-3 and TRBJ2-3; D is uncertain. CDR1 is ENHRY and CDR2 is SYGVKD in the germline V gene. Trimming removed 2 bases from V and 6 bases from J, with 9 bases in between. CDR3 length equals 13 residues. The chain's CDR3 is CAISELGDDTQYF. As DNA, the CDR3 is TGTGCCATCAGTGAGCTCGGTGACGATACGCAGTATTTT.

The J gene is TRBJ2-5, the V gene TRBV4-2; 7 nucleotides line up with TRBD2. The CDR3 loop spans 16 amino acids. Trimming removed 1 base from V and 3 bases from J; junction bases left unmatched: 8. Germline CDR1 is LGHNA and CDR2 is YNFKEQ. CDR3 sequence: CASSQVAGRVEETQYF. In nucleotides, the CDR3 is TGTGCCAGCAGCCAAGTCGCAGGGAGGGTCGAAGAGACCCAGTACTTC.

A word on this clone: The same CDR3 can be traced to other DNA sequences in this sample. This chain links TRBV6-1 with TRBJ1-5; D is ambiguous. Germline assignment: CDR1 MNHNS and CDR2 SASEGT. The CDR3 is 15 residues long. V was cut by 6 bases and J by 0 bases, with 12 bases left in between. The CDR3 nucleotides are TGTGCCAGCAGCCCCCCCCGGGGTAGCAATCAGCCCCAGCATTTT. Translation: CASSPPRGSNQPQHF.

V and J are TRBV27 and TRBJ1-2, with TRBD1 matching 7 bases. Germline CDR1 reads MNHEY; CDR2 reads SMNVEV (reference sequence). The CDR3 totals 14 residues. Losses at the gene ends were 5 bases for V and 4 bases for J; bases not matched to a gene: 7. The CDR3 coding sequence is TGTGCCAGCAGTCCCCGGACAGGAATCTATGGCTACACCTTC. As protein: CASSPRTGIYGYTF.

The chain couples TRBV13 to TRBJ2-1; the match to TRBD1 covers 9 bases. Germline-derived CDR1 and CDR2 are PRHDT and FYEKMQ (reference sequence). The CDR3 extends over 15 amino acids. Trimming removed 9 bases from V and 4 bases from J; junction bases left unmatched: 10. The CDR3, as DNA: TGTGCCAGTTCGAGGGACAGGGTTTCTTACAATGAGCAGTTCTTC. It specifies CASSRDRVSYNEQFF.

The chain employs TRBV9 and TRBJ1-2, with D uncertain. This CDR3 is 14 amino acids long. The germline gives CDR1 SGDLS, CDR2 YYNGEE. V was cut by 4 bases and J by 4 bases, with 14 bases left in between. As DNA, the CDR3 is TGTGCCAGCAGCCCCTGGACGGGTGCCTATGGCTACACCTTC. This sequence encodes CASSPWTGAYGYTF.

The CDR3 coding sequence is TGCAGCGCTACAGGGGGCGGTAGCTATGGCTACACCTTC. Translated, it gives CSATGGGSYGYTF. This chain links TRBV29-1 with TRBJ1-2; 9 positions agree with TRBD1. The junction had 7 bases not matched to a gene; V was cut back by 7 bases and J by 4 bases. CDR3 length: 13 amino acids. Germline V gene data show CDR1 as SQVTM and CDR2 as ANQGSEA.

The rearrangement joins TRBV6-6 to TRBJ1-1; perhaps TRBD1 as D (6 bases). V was clipped by 4 bases and J by 0 bases, with 12 bases between them. CDR3 length equals 15 residues. Germline assignment: CDR1 MNHNY and CDR2 SVGAGI (reference sequence). The CDR3 region has the DNA TGTGCCAGCAGTTTATCAGGGGCGATGAACACTGAAGCTTTCTTT. As protein: CASSLSGAMNTEAFF.

The chain employs TRBV6-6 and TRBJ2-1; TRBD2 might be the D (6 bases). Germline V gene data show CDR1 as MNHNY and CDR2 as SVGAGI (reference sequence). The CDR3 covers 15 residues. The V and J ends lost 2 bases and 0 bases respectively, with 8 bases between them. CDR3 amino acids: CASSYAGNSYNEQFF. In DNA form, the CDR3 reads TGTGCCAGCAGTTACGCGGGGAACTCCTACAATGAGCAGTTCTTC.

The chain has TRBV27 and TRBJ1-5, with D maybe TRBD1 (5 bases). The CDR3 is 14 amino acids. Germline V CDR1 and CDR2: MNHEY, SMNVEV (reference sequence). V was trimmed by 6 bases and J by 4 bases, leaving 13 bases between them. The CDR3 spells CASSQTVMNQPQHF. CDR3 nucleotide sequence: TGTGCCAGCAGCCAGACAGTTATGAATCAGCCCCAGCATTTT.

This CDR3 is CASETGTLYGYTF. DNA of the CDR3: TGTGCCAGTGAGACAGGCACGCTCTATGGCTACACCTTC. The chain recombines TRBV6-6 with TRBJ1-2, with D possibly matching TRBD1 (6 bases). Between the trimmed V and J ends, which lost 9 bases and 4 bases, there was a span of 15 bases. Germline CDR1 is MNHNY and CDR2 is SVGAGI (reference sequence). CDR3 length equals 13 residues.

J is TRBJ2-3 and V is TRBV6-5; a weak D match, TRBD2 (7 bases). Trimming stripped 2 bases from V and 6 bases from J, with 18 bases between. The CDR3 is 16 residues long. CDR1 and CDR2 from the germline V gene are MNHEY and SVGAGI. DNA for the CDR3: TGTGCCAGCAGTTACACCCTAGGGGGGGCAAGGGATACGCAGTATTTT. Translating gives CASSYTLGGARDTQYF.